Shown below are 2 T cell receptor beta chains from a single sample sequenced in a study of cytotoxic CD8 clonotypes in ibrutinib-treated CLL. The protocol was immunoSEQ multiplex PCR, while the TCRdb copy is restricted to in-frame clones and leaves out a portion. Of about 40,000 clones listed, 60% to 75% are singletons. Sequenced here: PBMCs, sampled at disease progression, from a patient treated with ibrutinib. Receptor source: a human donor with chronic lymphocytic leukemia.

The V gene is TRBV14, the J gene TRBJ2-7, with D possibly matching TRBD1 (6 bases). Looked up from germline, CDR1 is SGHDN and CDR2 is FVKESK. The CDR3 loop spans 14 amino acids. The germline V and J ends were trimmed by 0 bases and 3 bases, with 9 bases remaining between them. CDR3 region: CASSQDGGFYEQYF. The CDR3 DNA reads as TGTGCCAGCAGCCAAGATGGGGGCTTCTACGAGCAGTACTTC.

The rearrangement links TRBV14 to TRBJ2-5; 10 bases agree with TRBD2. V dropped 6 bases and J dropped 6; count of bases not matched to a gene: 10. The CDR3 is made up of 15 amino acids. Germline V gene data show CDR1 as SGHDN and CDR2 as FVKESK. The chain's CDR3 is CASRPSGGQKKTQYF. CDR3 sequence (DNA): TGTGCCAGCAGACCTAGCGGGGGACAGAAAAAGACCCAGTACTTC.